This TCR beta chain is drawn from a study of beta chain features in type 1 diabetes. Study context: Analysis included more than 90 million sorted cells drawn from all samples. Study findings and constraints: Relative to healthy donors, patients appeared to have naive, central memory and Treg TCRB repertoires that were more similar. In all four CD4+ subsets, TCRB CDR3 length was significantly, moderately reduced in type 1 diabetes. The study notes PCR might favor shorter templates equally in patients and controls.

Per germline, CDR1 SNHLY and CDR2 FYNNEI. The CDR3 covers 13 residues. V was cut by 3 bases and J by 10 bases, with 15 bases left in between. Based on CD45RO/CCR7/CD25/CD127/CD95/CD27, CD4+ regulatory, stem cell-like memory, naive and central memory cells were sorted. This clone turned up a few times. Its antigen is as yet unknown. cDNA synthesis used the whole RNA isolate, giving expressed TCRB sequences. The protocol was immunoSEQ multiplex PCR, while the TCRdb copy is restricted to in-frame clones and leaves out a portion. The table has 250,000 to 300,000 clones, less than 30% seen once. Sequenced material: naive CD4+ T cells from blood. V and J are TRBV2 and TRBJ1-1; D call uncertain. The TCR was taken from a young woman with type 1 diabetes. The CDR3 sequence: CASSDEGTPGAFF. In DNA form, the CDR3 reads TGTGCCAGCAGTGATGAGGGCACCCCTGGAGCTTTCTTT.